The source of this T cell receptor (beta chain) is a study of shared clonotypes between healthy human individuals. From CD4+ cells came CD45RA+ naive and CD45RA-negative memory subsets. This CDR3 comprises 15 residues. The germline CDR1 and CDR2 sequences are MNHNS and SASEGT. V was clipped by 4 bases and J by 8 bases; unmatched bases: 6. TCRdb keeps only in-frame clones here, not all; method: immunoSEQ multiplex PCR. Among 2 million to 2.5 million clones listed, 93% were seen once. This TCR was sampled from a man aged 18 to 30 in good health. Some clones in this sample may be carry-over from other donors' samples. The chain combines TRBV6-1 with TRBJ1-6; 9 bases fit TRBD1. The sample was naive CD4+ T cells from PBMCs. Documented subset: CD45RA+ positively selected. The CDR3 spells CASSALGQGDSPLHF. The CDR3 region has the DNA TGTGCCAGCAGTGCCCTGGGACAGGGTGATTCACCCCTCCACTTT.